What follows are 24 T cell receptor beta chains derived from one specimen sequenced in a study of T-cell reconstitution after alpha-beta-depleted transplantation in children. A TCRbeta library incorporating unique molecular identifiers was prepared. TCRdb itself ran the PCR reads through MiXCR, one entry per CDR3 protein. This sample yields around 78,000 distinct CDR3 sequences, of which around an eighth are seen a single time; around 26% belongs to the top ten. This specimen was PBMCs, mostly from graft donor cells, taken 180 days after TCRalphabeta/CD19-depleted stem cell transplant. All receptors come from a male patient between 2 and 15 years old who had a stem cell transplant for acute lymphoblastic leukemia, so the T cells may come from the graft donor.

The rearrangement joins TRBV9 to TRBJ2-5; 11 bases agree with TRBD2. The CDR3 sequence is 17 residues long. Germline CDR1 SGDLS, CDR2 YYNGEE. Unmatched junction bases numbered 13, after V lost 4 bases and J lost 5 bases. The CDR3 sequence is CASSPDPSGRRAETQYF. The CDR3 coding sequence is TGTGCCAGCAGCCCAGACCCTAGCGGGAGGCGGGCGGAGACCCAGTACTTC.

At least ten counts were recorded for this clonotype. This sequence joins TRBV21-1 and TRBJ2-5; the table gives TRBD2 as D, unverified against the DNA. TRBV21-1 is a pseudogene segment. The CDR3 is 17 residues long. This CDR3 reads CASSKALWGDRQETQYF. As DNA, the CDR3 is TGTGCCAGCAGCAAAGCGCTATGGGGAGACCGTCAAGAGACCCAGTACTTC.

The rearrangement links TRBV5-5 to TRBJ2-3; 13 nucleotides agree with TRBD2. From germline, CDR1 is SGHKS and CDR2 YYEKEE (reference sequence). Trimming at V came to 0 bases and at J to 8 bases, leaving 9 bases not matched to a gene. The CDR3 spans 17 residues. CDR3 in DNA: TGTGCCAGCAGCTTGGCCCGGACTAGCGGGAGAGTTGGTACGCAGTATTTT. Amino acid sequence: CASSLARTSGRVGTQYF.

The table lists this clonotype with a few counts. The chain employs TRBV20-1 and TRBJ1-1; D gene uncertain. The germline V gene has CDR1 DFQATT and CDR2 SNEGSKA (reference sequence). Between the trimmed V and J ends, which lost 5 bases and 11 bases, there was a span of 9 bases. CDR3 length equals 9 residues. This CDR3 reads CSASVMAFF. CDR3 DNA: TGCAGTGCTTCAGTCATGGCTTTCTTT.

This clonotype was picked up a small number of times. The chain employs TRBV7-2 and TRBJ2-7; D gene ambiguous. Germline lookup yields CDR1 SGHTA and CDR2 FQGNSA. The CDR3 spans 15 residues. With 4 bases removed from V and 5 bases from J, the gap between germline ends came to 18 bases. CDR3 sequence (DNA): TGTGCCAGCAGCTCTAAGGGTGGATCCTCGGACGAGCAGTACTTC. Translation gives CASSSKGGSSDEQYF.

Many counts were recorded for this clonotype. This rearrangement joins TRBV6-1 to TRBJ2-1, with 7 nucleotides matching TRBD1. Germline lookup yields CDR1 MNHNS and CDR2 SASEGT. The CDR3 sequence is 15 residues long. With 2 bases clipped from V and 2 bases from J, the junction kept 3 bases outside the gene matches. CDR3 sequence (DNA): TGTGCCAGCAGTGAATACAGGGGCCCCTACAATGAGCAGTTCTTC. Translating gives CASSEYRGPYNEQFF.

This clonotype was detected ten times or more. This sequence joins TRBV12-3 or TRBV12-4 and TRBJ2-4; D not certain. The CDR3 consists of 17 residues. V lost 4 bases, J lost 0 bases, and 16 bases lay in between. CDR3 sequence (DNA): TGTGCCAGCAGTTCCTCCGGGTACAAGGGAGCCAAAAACATTCAGTACTTC. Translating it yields CASSSSGYKGAKNIQYF.

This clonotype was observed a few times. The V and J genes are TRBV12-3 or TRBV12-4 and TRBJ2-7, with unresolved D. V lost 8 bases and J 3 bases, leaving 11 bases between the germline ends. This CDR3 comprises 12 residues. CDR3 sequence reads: CASAYGYYEQYF. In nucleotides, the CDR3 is TGTGCCAGCGCGTACGGCTACTACGAGCAGTACTTC.

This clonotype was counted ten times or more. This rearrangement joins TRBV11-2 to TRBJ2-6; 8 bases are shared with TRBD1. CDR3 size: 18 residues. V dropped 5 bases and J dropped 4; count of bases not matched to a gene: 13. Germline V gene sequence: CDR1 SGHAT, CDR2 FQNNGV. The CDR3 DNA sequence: TGTGCCAGCAGCCTCTTCCCCCGACAGGGGTACGGGGCCAACGTCCTGACTTTC. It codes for CASSLFPRQGYGANVLTF.

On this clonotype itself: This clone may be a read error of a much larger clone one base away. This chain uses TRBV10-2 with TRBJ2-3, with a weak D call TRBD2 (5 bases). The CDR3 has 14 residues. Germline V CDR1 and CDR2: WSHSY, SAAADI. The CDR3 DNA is TGCCCCAGCAGTGAACAAGCGGACACAGATACGCAGTATTTT. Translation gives CPSSEQADTDTQYF.

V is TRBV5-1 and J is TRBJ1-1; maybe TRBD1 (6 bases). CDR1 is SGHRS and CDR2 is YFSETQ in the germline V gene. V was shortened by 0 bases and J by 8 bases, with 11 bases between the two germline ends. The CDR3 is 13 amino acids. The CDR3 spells CASSLEGTPEAFF. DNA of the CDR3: TGCGCCAGCAGCTTGGAAGGGACACCAGAAGCTTTCTTT.

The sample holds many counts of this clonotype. CDR3 amino acids: CASSLRRKDTGELFF. In DNA form, the CDR3 reads TGCGCCAGCAGCCTTCGACGGAAAGACACCGGGGAGCTGTTTTTT. The chain links TRBV5-1 to TRBJ2-2; D is unresolved. CDR3 size: 15 residues. V gave up 4 bases and J gave up 3 bases, with 13 bases separating them. Germline values: CDR1 SGHRS, CDR2 YFSETQ.

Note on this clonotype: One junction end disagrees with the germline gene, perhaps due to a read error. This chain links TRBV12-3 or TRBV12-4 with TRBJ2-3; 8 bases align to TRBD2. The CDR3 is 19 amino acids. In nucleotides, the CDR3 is TGTGCCTGCAGACCCCGACCAAGCGGGAGTCCCTTATGGGCAGATACGCAGTATTTT. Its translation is CACRPRPSGSPLWADTQYF.

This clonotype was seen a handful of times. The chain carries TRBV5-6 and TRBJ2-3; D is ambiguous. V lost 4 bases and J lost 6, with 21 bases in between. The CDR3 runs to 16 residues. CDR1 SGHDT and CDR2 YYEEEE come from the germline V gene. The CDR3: CASSHRGLTQVDTQYF. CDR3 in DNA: TGTGCCAGCAGCCACCGAGGTCTCACCCAGGTTGATACGCAGTATTTT.

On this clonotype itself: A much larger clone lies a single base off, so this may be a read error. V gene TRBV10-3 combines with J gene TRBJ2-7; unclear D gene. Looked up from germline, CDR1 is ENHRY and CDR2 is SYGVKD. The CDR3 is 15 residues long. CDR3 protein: CAMSESRTETYEQYF. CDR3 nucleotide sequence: TGTGCCATGAGTGAGTCGAGAACCGAGACCTACGAGCAGTACTTC.

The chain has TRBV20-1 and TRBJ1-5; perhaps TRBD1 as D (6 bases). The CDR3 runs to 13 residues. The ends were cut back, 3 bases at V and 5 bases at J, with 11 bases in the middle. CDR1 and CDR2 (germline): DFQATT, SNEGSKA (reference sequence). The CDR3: CSARRGTHQPQHF. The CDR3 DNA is TGCAGTGCTAGGAGGGGGACCCATCAGCCCCAGCATTTT.

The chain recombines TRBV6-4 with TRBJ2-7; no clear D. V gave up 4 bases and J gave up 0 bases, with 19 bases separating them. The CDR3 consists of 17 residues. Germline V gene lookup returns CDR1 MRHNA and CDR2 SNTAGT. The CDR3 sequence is CASSALSLRLRSYEQYF. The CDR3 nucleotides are TGTGCCAGCAGTGCTCTGTCACTCCGACTCCGCTCCTACGAGCAGTACTTC.

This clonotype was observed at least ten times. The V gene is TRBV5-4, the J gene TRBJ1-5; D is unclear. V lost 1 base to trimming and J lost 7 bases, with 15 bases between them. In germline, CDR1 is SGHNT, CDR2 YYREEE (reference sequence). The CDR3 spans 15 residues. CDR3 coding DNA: TGTGCCAGCAGCTTGTATCCAGACGGCCCCCAGCCCCAGCATTTT. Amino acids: CASSLYPDGPQPQHF. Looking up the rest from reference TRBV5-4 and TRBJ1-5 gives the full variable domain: ETGVTQSPTHLIKTRGQQVTLRCSSQSGHNTVSWYQQALGQGPQFIFQYYREEENGRGNFPPRFSGLQFPNYSSELNVNALELDDSALYLCASSLYPDGPQPQHFGDGTRLSIL.

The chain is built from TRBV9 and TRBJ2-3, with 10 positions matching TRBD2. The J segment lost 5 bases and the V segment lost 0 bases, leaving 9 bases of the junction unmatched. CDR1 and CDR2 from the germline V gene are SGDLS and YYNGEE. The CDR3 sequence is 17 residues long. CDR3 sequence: CASSVGSGRAWGDTQYF. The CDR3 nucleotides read TGTGCCAGCAGCGTAGGGAGCGGGAGGGCCTGGGGAGATACGCAGTATTTT.

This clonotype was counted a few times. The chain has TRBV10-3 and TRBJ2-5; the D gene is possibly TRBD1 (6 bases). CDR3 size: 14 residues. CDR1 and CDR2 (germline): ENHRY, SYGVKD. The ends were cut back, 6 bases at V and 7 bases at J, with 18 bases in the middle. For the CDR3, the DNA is TGTGCCATCAGCCCTGGACAGCCCTCGGGGACCCAGTACTTC. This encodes CAISPGQPSGTQYF.

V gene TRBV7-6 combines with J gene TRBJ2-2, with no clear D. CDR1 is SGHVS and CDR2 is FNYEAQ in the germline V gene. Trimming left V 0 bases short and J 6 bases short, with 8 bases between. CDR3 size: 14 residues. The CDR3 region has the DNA TGTGCCAGCAGCTTAGCGCCTGGGGCCGGGGAGCTGTTTTTT. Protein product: CASSLAPGAGELFF.

CDR3 loop: CAIRREGGTDTQYF. The CDR3 DNA follows: TGTGCCATCCGGCGGGAGGGTGGCACAGATACGCAGTATTTT. The chain joins TRBV10-3 to TRBJ2-3, with 9 positions matching TRBD2. Trimming at V came to 8 bases and at J to 1 base, leaving 4 bases not matched to a gene. CDR1 ENHRY and CDR2 SYGVKD come from the germline V gene. The CDR3 runs to 14 residues.

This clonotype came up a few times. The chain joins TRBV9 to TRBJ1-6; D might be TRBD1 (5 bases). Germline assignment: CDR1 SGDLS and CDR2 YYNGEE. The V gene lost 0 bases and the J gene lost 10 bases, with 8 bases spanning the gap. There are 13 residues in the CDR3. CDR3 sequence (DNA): TGTGCCAGCAGCGTAGAAGGACAATCACCCCTCCACTTT. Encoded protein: CASSVEGQSPLHF.

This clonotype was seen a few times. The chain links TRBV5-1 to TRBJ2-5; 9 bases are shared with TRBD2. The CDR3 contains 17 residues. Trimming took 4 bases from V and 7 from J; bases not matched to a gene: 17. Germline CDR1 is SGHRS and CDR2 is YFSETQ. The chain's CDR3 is CASSPVAGGPIRGTQYF. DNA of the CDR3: TGCGCCAGCAGCCCCGTCGCGGGAGGGCCGATTAGAGGGACCCAGTACTTC.